This T cell receptor beta chain was observed in a study of cytomegalovirus exposure and HLA in healthy donors. Germline V gene lookup returns CDR1 MNHEY and CDR2 SMNVEV (reference sequence). The germline V and J ends were trimmed by 8 bases and 1 base, with 15 bases remaining between them. This CDR3 comprises 14 residues. 60 Vbeta and 13 Jbeta primers were used in PCR. The table came from immunoSEQ multiplex PCR; TCRdb's copy has only in-frame clones and leaves some out. The sample gives approximately 160,000 clones, around 86% of which show up once; about 2% is in the top ten. No CMV serostatus entry exists for this donor.

The clonotype comes from a human donor in good health. Sequenced material: PBMCs. The rearrangement links TRBV27 to TRBJ2-7; D ambiguous. The CDR3 protein is CASRKEASSYEQYF. CDR3 coding DNA: TGTGCCAGCCGAAAGGAAGCGTCTTCCTACGAGCAGTACTTC.